This is a list of T cell receptor beta chains from one sample in a study of shared clonotypes between healthy human individuals. Method: immunoSEQ multiplex PCR; TCRdb's copy keeps in-frame clones and lacks some. The sample shows some 490,000 clones, around 80% of them seen only once. The sample consisted of PBMCs. Receptors originate from a woman in her 40s in good health. Some clones in this sample may be carry-over from other donors' samples. The CDR3 runs from the conserved cysteine through the conserved F or W. The D gene is left open where the match is weak. The listing skips clone size in some rows; elsewhere it reads once, few, many or a size class.

j_gene: TRBJ2-3
abundance: -
v_gene: TRBV5-1
d_gene: -
CDR3aa: CASSLEWGTDTQYF
CDR3nt: TGCGCCAGCAGCTTGGAGTGGGGCACAGATACGCAGTATTTT

j_gene: TRBJ1-5
abundance: -
v_gene: TRBV5-8
d_gene: -
CDR3aa: CASSLERHLLQHF
CDR3nt: TGTGCCAGCAGCTTAGAGCGACATCTCTTACAGCATTTT

j_gene: TRBJ1-1
abundance: -
v_gene: TRBV19
d_gene: -
CDR3aa: CASSIFFKNTEAFF
CDR3nt: TGTGCCAGTAGTATTTTTTTTAAGAACACTGAAGCTTTCTTT

j_gene: TRBJ1-3
abundance: -
v_gene: TRBV4-1
d_gene: -
CDR3aa: CASAGIASSGNTIYF
CDR3nt: TGCGCCAGCGCGGGCATAGCCAGCTCTGGAAACACCATATATTTT

j_gene: TRBJ1-2
abundance: -
v_gene: TRBV28
d_gene: TRBD1
CDR3aa: CASSPDRTGVVCTF
CDR3nt: TGTGCCAGCAGTCCCGACAGGACAGGAGTGGTATGCACCTTC

j_gene: TRBJ2-7
abundance: -
v_gene: TRBV6-5
d_gene: -
CDR3aa: CASSYGPLYEQYF
CDR3nt: TGTGCCAGCAGTTACGGGCCTCTCTACGAGCAGTACTTC

j_gene: TRBJ1-4
abundance: -
v_gene: TRBV18
d_gene: -
CDR3aa: CASTRGTNEKLFF
CDR3nt: TGTGCCAGCACCAGGGGCACTAATGAAAAACTGTTTTTT

j_gene: TRBJ1-3
abundance: few
v_gene: TRBV6-1
d_gene: TRBD1
CDR3aa: CASSESTGAQNTIYF
CDR3nt: TGTGCCAGCAGTGAAAGTACAGGGGCTCAGAACACCATATATTTT

j_gene: TRBJ2-3
abundance: -
v_gene: TRBV5-1
d_gene: TRBD2
CDR3aa: CASSPGAGEADTQYF
CDR3nt: TGCGCCAGCAGTCCGGGAGCGGGAGAGGCAGATACGCAGTATTTT

j_gene: TRBJ1-1
abundance: -
v_gene: TRBV6-5
d_gene: -
CDR3aa: CASSYSMGRRGTEAFF
CDR3nt: TGTGCCAGCAGTTACTCGATGGGGCGCCGAGGGACTGAAGCTTTCTTT

j_gene: TRBJ2-3
abundance: -
v_gene: TRBV28
d_gene: -
CDR3aa: CASSFSPDTQYF
CDR3nt: TGTGCCAGCAGTTTTTCCCCAGATACGCAGTATTTT

j_gene: TRBJ2-2
abundance: -
v_gene: TRBV6-1
d_gene: TRBD1
CDR3aa: CASSPGQGLTGELFF
CDR3nt: TGTGCCAGCAGTCCGGGACAGGGCTTGACCGGGGAGCTGTTTTTT

j_gene: TRBJ2-5
abundance: once
v_gene: TRBV27
d_gene: TRBD1
CDR3aa: CASSSWDRGETQYF
CDR3nt: TGTGCCAGCAGTTCCTGGGACAGGGGGGAGACCCAGTACTTC

j_gene: TRBJ2-5
abundance: -
v_gene: TRBV27
d_gene: -
CDR3aa: CASSPIRGTVWLETQYF
CDR3nt: TGTGCCAGCAGTCCAATAAGGGGCACAGTTTGGCTAGAGACCCAGTACTTC

j_gene: TRBJ2-1
abundance: -
v_gene: TRBV6-1
d_gene: -
CDR3aa: CASCRERNINEQFF
CDR3nt: TGTGCCAGCTGTAGAGAGAGAAACATCAATGAGCAGTTCTTC

j_gene: TRBJ1-1
abundance: many
v_gene: TRBV6-1
d_gene: TRBD1
CDR3aa: CASSETTGGGAEAFF
CDR3nt: TGTGCCAGCAGTGAGACGACAGGGGGCGGCGCTGAAGCTTTCTTT

j_gene: TRBJ2-7
abundance: -
v_gene: TRBV10-3
d_gene: -
CDR3aa: CAISLGTSPDEQYF
CDR3nt: TGTGCCATCAGTTTAGGTACATCGCCGGACGAGCAGTACTTC

j_gene: TRBJ1-5
abundance: -
v_gene: TRBV28
d_gene: -
CDR3aa: CASRGGGQPQHF
CDR3nt: TGTGCCAGCAGGGGCGGAGGTCAGCCCCAGCATTTT

j_gene: TRBJ1-5
abundance: -
v_gene: TRBV4-1
d_gene: -
CDR3aa: CASSQNNQPQHF
CDR3nt: TGCGCCAGCAGCCAGAACAATCAGCCCCAGCATTTT

j_gene: TRBJ1-1
abundance: few
v_gene: TRBV4-1
d_gene: -
CDR3aa: CASSQLGWISTEAFF
CDR3nt: TGCGCCAGCAGCCAATTGGGGTGGATCAGCACTGAAGCTTTCTTT